The 27 T cell receptor beta chains presented below share a single source sample, sequenced in a study of neurological immune-mediated disorders (dated 2019 in TCRdb). The protocol used for the library was 5' RACE. Sequencing took place on an Illumina HiSeq 2500. TCRdb's own reprocessing of the public reads used fastp at Q25 and MiXCR and kept productive beta chains. One record per CDR3 amino acid sequence lists the most common genes and DNA. The sample table lists over 13,000 distinct CDR3 sequences, 8% to 13% of them with a count of one. The ten most abundant clones make up roughly a quarter of the sample. Sequencing used PBMCs. Receptor source: a woman aged 40 to 50 in good health.

This clonotype was recorded many times. The V gene is TRBV20-1, the J gene TRBJ1-2, with D possibly matching TRBD1 (6 bases). In germline, CDR1 is DFQATT, CDR2 SNEGSKA (reference sequence). Trimming removed 6 bases at V and 8 bases at J, with 13 bases between. CDR3 length: 11 amino acids. CDR3 loop: CSAGAGRGYTF. The CDR3 bases are TGCAGTGCGGGGGCGGGGCGCGGCTACACCTTC.

The table lists this clonotype with many counts. J is TRBJ2-5 and V is TRBV20-1; D may correspond to TRBD1 or TRBD2 (6 bases each). The CDR3 has 17 amino acids. Germline assignment: CDR1 DFQATT and CDR2 SNEGSKA (reference sequence). Trimming left V 3 bases short and J 5 bases short, with 25 bases between. In nucleotides, the CDR3 is TGCAGTGCTAGCCCCTCGCGGGGACATAAGGGGGATGAGACCCAGTACTTC. Protein product: CSASPSRGHKGDETQYF.

This clonotype was seen ten or more times. The chain links TRBV5-1 to TRBJ2-1; D is perhaps TRBD2 (5 bases). The germline V gene has CDR1 SGHRS and CDR2 YFSETQ. V dropped 4 bases and J dropped 8 bases, with 16 bases sitting between them. The CDR3 has 14 residues. As DNA, the CDR3 is TGCGCCAGCAGCCCCGTAGCGAGTTTGGATGAGCAGTTCTTC. Its translation: CASSPVASLDEQFF.

The sample holds many counts of this clonotype. The chain recombines TRBV5-5 with TRBJ2-2, with 9 bases lining up with TRBD2. This CDR3 is 15 amino acids long. Per germline, CDR1 SGHKS and CDR2 YYEKEE (reference sequence). J lost 5 bases, V lost 4 bases, and 6 bases had no gene match. The CDR3 loop reads CASSRASGVTGELFF. The CDR3 bases are TGTGCCAGCAGCAGGGCTAGCGGGGTTACCGGGGAGCTGTTTTTT.

This sequence joins TRBV30 and TRBJ2-5; D gene unclear. The tail of the sequence fits TRBJ2-1 better, so the J call may be wrong. The CDR3 runs 14 residues. CDR1 and CDR2 (germline): GTSNPN, SVGIG (reference sequence). The CDR3 here is CAWSLAPGYNEQFF. DNA for the CDR3: TGTGCCTGGAGTCTTGCCCCGGGTTACAATGAGCAGTTCTTC.

This clonotype was found many times. This chain links TRBV20-1 with TRBJ2-1, with no clear D. Trimming removed 3 bases from V and 7 bases from J, with 13 bases in between. The CDR3 is 13 residues long. Germline V lookup: CDR1 DFQATT, CDR2 SNEGSKA (reference sequence). CDR3 residues: CSASLGWWNEQFF. The DNA of the CDR3 is TGCAGTGCTAGTCTGGGGTGGTGGAATGAGCAGTTCTTC.

This clonotype was recorded many times. The chain carries TRBV5-1 and TRBJ2-1; D might be TRBD2 (7 bases). Germline V gives CDR1 SGHRS, CDR2 YFSETQ. Trimming took 4 bases from V and 4 from J, leaving 12 bases between them. The CDR3 consists of 14 residues. In nucleotides, the CDR3 is TGCGCCAGCAGCCCGGGGGGCGGATACAATGAGCAGTTCTTC. Its translation is CASSPGGGYNEQFF.

At least ten counts were recorded for this clonotype. The chain employs TRBV12-3 or TRBV12-4 and TRBJ2-5; D not certain. Deletions cut 3 bases from V and 5 bases from J, with 10 bases between. This CDR3 region has 13 residues. The CDR3 DNA sequence: TGTGCCAGCAGTTTCGAACAAGTGGAGACCCAGTACTTC. It translates to CASSFEQVETQYF.

The chain uses TRBV3-1 and TRBJ2-2; TRBD2 agrees at 8 bases. The ends lost 4 bases at V and 6 bases at J; junction bases unmatched: 7. Germline-derived CDR1 and CDR2 are LGHDT and YNNKEL (reference sequence). The CDR3 is made up of 15 amino acids. CDR3 nucleotides: TGTGCCAGCAGCCGACCGGGACTAGTCTCCGGGGAGCTGTTTTTT. Protein: CASSRPGLVSGELFF.

This clonotype occurred many times. The chain uses TRBV7-9 and TRBJ2-1; 8 bases line up with TRBD2. This CDR3 contains 18 residues. Per the germline V gene, CDR1 is SEHNR and CDR2 is FQNEAQ (reference sequence). Germline trimming cut 5 bases from V and 0 bases from J; bases unmatched to any gene: 12. The CDR3 DNA reads TGTGCCAGCAGCCAACCCACGACTAGCGTTAGCTCCTACAATGAGCAGTTCTTC. This encodes CASSQPTTSVSSYNEQFF. Looking up the rest from reference TRBV7-9 and TRBJ2-1 gives the full variable domain: DTGVSQNPRHKITKRGQNVTFRCDPISEHNRLYWYRQTLGQGPEFLTYFQNEAQLEKSRLLSDRFSAERPKGSFSTLEIQRTEQGDSAMYLCASSQPTTSVSSYNEQFFGPGTRLTVL.

The genes are TRBV12-3 or TRBV12-4 and TRBJ2-1; 9 bases are shared with TRBD1. V lost 4 bases to trimming and J lost 7 bases; unmatched junction nucleotides: 5. There are 14 residues in the CDR3. The CDR3 loop reads CASSSTDRGNEQFF. CDR3 in DNA: TGTGCCAGCAGTTCAACGGACAGGGGTAATGAGCAGTTCTTC.

This clonotype showed up many times. The chain is built from TRBV20-1 and TRBJ2-1; unclear D gene. The CDR3 loop spans 11 amino acids. With 1 base removed from V and 8 bases from J, the gap between germline ends came to 6 bases. Germline V gene lookup returns CDR1 DFQATT and CDR2 SNEGSKA (reference sequence). The CDR3 DNA sequence: TGCAGTGCTAGAGGCCTCGATGAGCAGTTCTTC. Its translation is CSARGLDEQFF.

The gene calls are TRBV20-1 and TRBJ2-1; 15 positions match TRBD2. The CDR3 covers 17 residues. J was trimmed by 4 bases and V by 4 bases; bases with no gene match: 8. In germline, CDR1 is DFQATT, CDR2 SNEGSKA (reference sequence). The CDR3 is CSANAGTSGGLYNEQFF. The CDR3 nucleotides read TGCAGTGCTAACGCGGGGACTAGCGGGGGGCTTTACAATGAGCAGTTCTTC.

A few counts support this clonotype. The V gene is TRBV19, the J gene TRBJ2-1, with D possibly matching TRBD2 (7 bases). Trimming left V 5 bases short and J 0 bases short, with 14 bases between. This CDR3 has 16 amino acids. Germline CDR1 LNHDA, CDR2 SQIVND (reference sequence). DNA of the CDR3: TGTGCCAGTAGTGGGGGGGCAGCCAACTCCTACAATGAGCAGTTCTTC. Translating gives CASSGGAANSYNEQFF.

This clonotype was observed many times. This rearrangement joins TRBV29-1 to TRBJ2-1; D not resolved. This CDR3 has 10 amino acids. The V end was cut by 4 bases, the J end by 10 bases, with 8 bases between. Germline values: CDR1 SQVTM, CDR2 ANQGSEA. The CDR3 nucleotides are TGCAGCGTTGTTGTGTGGGAGCAGTTCTTC. Translated, it gives CSVVVWEQFF.

This clonotype was counted many times. The V gene is TRBV5-1, the J gene TRBJ2-2; 8 bases match TRBD2. Germline CDR1 and CDR2: SGHRS and YFSETQ. With 1 base clipped from V and 4 bases from J, the junction kept 9 bases outside the gene matches. The CDR3 is 17 amino acids. In DNA form, the CDR3 reads TGCGCCAGCAGCTTGTTCCGGGGGGGCCAAGGCACCGGGGAGCTGTTTTTT. Protein product: CASSLFRGGQGTGELFF.

This clonotype was counted many times. This chain joins TRBV11-2 and TRBJ2-2; TRBD2 matches at 7 bases. The CDR3 consists of 15 residues. Germline CDR1 and CDR2: SGHAT and FQNNGV. Trimming at V came to 5 bases and at J to 4 bases, leaving 7 bases not matched to a gene. CDR3 protein: CASSLAGVPTGELFF. CDR3 bases: TGTGCCAGCAGCCTGGCGGGGGTCCCCACCGGGGAGCTGTTTTTT.

This clonotype came up many times. This chain connects TRBV7-8 to TRBJ2-5; the match to TRBD1 covers 10 bases. J gave up 1 base and V 5 bases, and 4 bases lay outside the gene matches. Germline CDR1 reads SGHVS; CDR2 reads FQNEAQ. The CDR3 is 15 residues long. CDR3 region: CASSARDRGQETQYF. CDR3 bases: TGTGCCAGCAGCGCGAGGGACAGGGGCCAAGAGACCCAGTACTTC. The variable domain in full, with the rest retrieved from reference TRBV7-8 and TRBJ2-5, is GAGVSQSPRYKVAKRGQDVALRCDPISGHVSLFWYQQALGQGPEFLTYFQNEAQLDKSGLPSDRFFAERPEGSVSTLKIQRTQQEDSAVYLCASSARDRGQETQYFGPGTRLLVL.

At least ten counts were recorded for this clonotype. The chain employs TRBV12-3 or TRBV12-4 and TRBJ1-1; the D is unclear. Trimming pared 3 bases from V and 4 bases from J, leaving 9 bases between. This CDR3 is built from 13 residues. The CDR3 bases are TGTGCCAGCAGTTTTATGACACCCACTGAAGCTTTCTTT. The encoded protein is CASSFMTPTEAFF.

The table lists this clonotype with many counts. The genes are TRBV27 and TRBJ2-7; D is undetermined. The CDR3 runs 14 residues. The V and J ends lost 0 bases and 3 bases respectively, with 9 bases between them. Looked up from germline, CDR1 is MNHEY and CDR2 is SMNVEV (reference sequence). Written as DNA, the CDR3 is TGTGCCAGCAGTTTATCTGGGGTGAGCTACGAGCAGTACTTC. Translating it yields CASSLSGVSYEQYF.

This clonotype occurred many times. The chain carries TRBV12-3 or TRBV12-4 and TRBJ1-1, with D unresolved. Trimming removed 5 bases from V and 5 bases from J, with 12 bases in between. There are 13 residues in the CDR3. The CDR3 bases are TGTGCCAGCAGTGCCGGCCCTGGGACTGAAGCTTTCTTT. Protein: CASSAGPGTEAFF.

This clonotype was observed at least ten times. The gene calls are TRBV5-1 and TRBJ2-3, with 13 bases identical to TRBD2. This CDR3 contains 18 residues. Germline CDR1 and CDR2: SGHRS and YFSETQ. V shed 5 bases and J 0 bases; nucleotides not matched to a gene: 9. In DNA, the CDR3 is TGCGCCAGCAGTTCGCCCGGGACTAGCGGGGCTAGCACAGATACGCAGTATTTT. It translates to CASSSPGTSGASTDTQYF.

This clonotype was seen at least ten times. The CDR3 sequence is CSAAHRSSYEQYF. In nucleotides, the CDR3 is TGCAGTGCCGCACACCGTTCCTCCTACGAGCAGTACTTC. V and J are TRBV20-1 and TRBJ2-7; D not resolved. The CDR3 covers 13 residues. CDR1 is DFQATT and CDR2 is SNEGSKA in the germline V gene (reference sequence). Between the trimmed V and J ends, which lost 6 bases and 0 bases, there was a span of 12 bases.

This clonotype showed up many times. DNA of the CDR3: TGCGCCAGCAGCAAGAACAGGGATCCTTACAATGAGCAGTTCTTC. This gives the protein CASSKNRDPYNEQFF. This chain uses TRBV5-1 with TRBJ2-1; D perhaps matches TRBD1 (6 bases). This CDR3 comprises 15 residues. V shed 4 bases and J shed 4 bases, with 15 bases lying between them. The germline V gene encodes CDR1 SGHRS and CDR2 YFSETQ.

Many counts were recorded for this clonotype. The chain employs TRBV20-1 and TRBJ2-4, with D unclear. Trimming took 0 bases from V and 9 from J, leaving 12 bases between them. Germline loops: CDR1 DFQATT, CDR2 SNEGSKA (reference sequence). The CDR3 is 13 amino acids. The CDR3 sequence is CSARDTAKGIQYF. CDR3 nucleotide sequence: TGCAGTGCTAGAGACACCGCCAAAGGCATTCAGTACTTC.

This clonotype has ten or more counts. The chain links TRBV7-9 to TRBJ2-1; 12 bases align to TRBD2. The CDR3 runs to 17 residues. Per germline, CDR1 SEHNR and CDR2 FQNEAQ (reference sequence). The J segment lost 1 base and the V segment lost 2 bases, leaving 3 bases of the junction unmatched. The CDR3 bases are TGTGCCAGCAGCTTATCTAGCGGGGGGGCGTCCTACAATGAGCAGTTCTTC. Its protein is CASSLSSGGASYNEQFF.

This clonotype was detected ten times or more. This chain links TRBV10-2 with TRBJ1-2, with D perhaps TRBD1 (6 bases). The germline V gene has CDR1 WSHSY and CDR2 SAAADI. V was shortened by 4 bases and J by 3 bases, with 18 bases between the two germline ends. The CDR3 loop spans 16 amino acids. CDR3 DNA sequence: TGCGCCAGCAGTGTGGGGGGGGGGGCCGACGACTATGGCTACACCTTC. The encoded protein is CASSVGGGADDYGYTF.